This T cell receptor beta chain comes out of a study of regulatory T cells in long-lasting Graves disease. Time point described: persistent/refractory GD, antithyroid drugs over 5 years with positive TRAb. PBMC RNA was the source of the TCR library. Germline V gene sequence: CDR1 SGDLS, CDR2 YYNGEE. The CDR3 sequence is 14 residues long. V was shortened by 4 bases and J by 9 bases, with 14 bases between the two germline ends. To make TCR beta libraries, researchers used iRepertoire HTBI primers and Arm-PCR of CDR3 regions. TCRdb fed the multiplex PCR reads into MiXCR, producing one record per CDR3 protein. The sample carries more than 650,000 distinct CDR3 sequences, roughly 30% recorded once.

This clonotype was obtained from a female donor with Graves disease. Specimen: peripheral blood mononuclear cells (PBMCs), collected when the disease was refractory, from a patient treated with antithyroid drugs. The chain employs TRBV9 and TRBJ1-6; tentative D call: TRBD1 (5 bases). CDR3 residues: CASSPRQRVSPLHF. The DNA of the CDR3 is TGTGCCAGCAGCCCCCGACAGAGGGTTTCACCCCTCCACTTT.